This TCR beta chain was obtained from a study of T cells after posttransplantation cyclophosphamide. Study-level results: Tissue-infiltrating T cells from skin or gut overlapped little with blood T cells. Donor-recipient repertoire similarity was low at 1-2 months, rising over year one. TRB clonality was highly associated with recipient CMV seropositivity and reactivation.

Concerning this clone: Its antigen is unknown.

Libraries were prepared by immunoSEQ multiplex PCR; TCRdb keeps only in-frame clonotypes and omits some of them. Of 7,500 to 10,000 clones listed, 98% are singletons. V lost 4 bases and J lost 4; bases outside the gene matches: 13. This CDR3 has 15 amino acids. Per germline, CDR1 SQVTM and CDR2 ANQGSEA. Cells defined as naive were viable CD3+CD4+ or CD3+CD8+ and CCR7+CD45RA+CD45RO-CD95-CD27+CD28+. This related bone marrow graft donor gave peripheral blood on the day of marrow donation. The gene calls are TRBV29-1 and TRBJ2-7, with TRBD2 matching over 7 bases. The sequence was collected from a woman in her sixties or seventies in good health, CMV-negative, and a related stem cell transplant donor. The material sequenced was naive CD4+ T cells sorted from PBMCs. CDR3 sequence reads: CSVVGGRTRPYEQYF. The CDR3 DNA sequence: TGCAGCGTTGTCGGGGGGAGGACCCGACCTTACGAGCAGTACTTC.